What follows are 14 T cell receptor beta chains derived from one specimen sequenced in a study of PD-1 blockade in classical Hodgkin lymphoma. Brentuximab vedotin exposure varied among the patients, all of whom had relapsed after autologous stem cell transplantation. Generated by immunoSEQ multiplex PCR, the TCRdb table keeps only in-frame clones and is missing some. In the table there are tens of thousands of clones, about 88% of which are singletons. The sequencing used peripheral blood mononuclear cells (PBMCs), collected at baseline. These receptors all come from a human donor with classical Hodgkin lymphoma.

This chain joins TRBV27 and TRBJ2-7, with D unclear. This CDR3 is built from 13 residues. Between the trimmed V and J ends, which lost 5 bases and 7 bases, there was a span of 15 bases. Germline V gene data show CDR1 as MNHEY and CDR2 as SMNVEV (reference sequence). CDR3 residues: CASSARPMREQYF. The CDR3 DNA is TGTGCCAGCAGTGCCCGGCCCATGAGGGAGCAGTACTTC.

The V and J genes are TRBV4-2 and TRBJ2-2, with TRBD1 matching over 9 bases. The CDR3 covers 18 residues. Germline V CDR1 and CDR2: LGHNA, YNFKEQ. V was pared by 3 bases and J by 6 bases, with 14 bases of the junction left unmatched. The CDR3 loop reads CASSQPITGGAPAGELFF. CDR3 DNA: TGTGCCAGCAGCCAGCCTATCACAGGGGGCGCTCCGGCCGGGGAGCTGTTTTTT.

The J gene is TRBJ1-5, the V gene TRBV6-1; D is undetermined. The CDR3 is 15 residues long. Germline values: CDR1 MNHNS, CDR2 SASEGT. V lost 4 bases and J 2 bases, leaving 12 bases between the germline ends. As DNA, the CDR3 is TGTGCCAGCAGTGTGTCCGTGGGTCGCAATCAGCCCCAGCATTTT. Amino acids: CASSVSVGRNQPQHF.

As DNA, the CDR3 is TGTGCCAGCAGCCAAGGTTCAGTGTGGGGGGGGAATGAAAAACTGTTTTTT. Translated: CASSQGSVWGGNEKLFF. The V call is TRBV4-2, the J call TRBJ1-4; a possible D gene is TRBD1 (5 bases). The V end was cut by 1 base, the J end by 5 bases, with 17 bases between. From germline, CDR1 is LGHNA and CDR2 YNFKEQ. The CDR3 is 17 amino acids.

J is TRBJ1-4 and V is TRBV14, with D perhaps matching TRBD1 (6 bases). The CDR3 consists of 14 residues. V dropped 0 bases and J dropped 10 bases, with 12 bases sitting between them. Looked up from germline, CDR1 is SGHDN and CDR2 is FVKESK. CDR3 in DNA: TGTGCCAGCAGCCAAGAGGCAGGGGTTGGAAAACTGTTTTTT. Translating it yields CASSQEAGVGKLFF.

The rearrangement uses TRBV9 and TRBJ1-1; D unresolved. The V gene lost 0 bases and the J gene lost 4 bases, with 7 bases spanning the gap. CDR1 is SGDLS and CDR2 is YYNGEE in the germline V gene. The CDR3 is 13 residues long. The CDR3: CASSVVTVTEAFF. CDR3 bases: TGTGCCAGCAGCGTAGTAACTGTCACTGAAGCTTTCTTT.

J is TRBJ2-1 and V is TRBV28; D gene unclear. The V gene lost 6 bases and the J gene lost 8 bases, with 11 bases spanning the gap. The CDR3 has 12 residues. Germline V lookup: CDR1 MDHEN, CDR2 SYDVKM. The CDR3 DNA is TGTGCCAGCAGCAAAATTCTCGATGAGCAGTTCTTC. Translating it yields CASSKILDEQFF.

The rearrangement uses TRBV18 and TRBJ2-7; 11 nucleotides align to TRBD2. Per the germline V gene, CDR1 is KGHSH and CDR2 is LQKENI. With 0 bases clipped from V and 2 bases from J, the junction kept 6 bases outside the gene matches. The CDR3 totals 17 residues. CDR3 DNA: TGTGCCAGCTCACCACCCCTAGCGGGGGGCTACACCTACGAGCAGTACTTC. Its translation: CASSPPLAGGYTYEQYF.

The chain combines TRBV19 with TRBJ2-1; no reliable D call. Looked up from germline, CDR1 is LNHDA and CDR2 is SQIVND (reference sequence). V lost 3 bases and J lost 0, with 3 bases in between. This CDR3 is 13 amino acids long. The CDR3: CASSMSSYNEQFF. In DNA, the CDR3 is TGTGCCAGTAGTATGAGCTCCTACAATGAGCAGTTCTTC.

The J gene is TRBJ1-2, the V gene TRBV2, with 11 bases fitting TRBD1. V was pared by 8 bases and J by 6 bases, with 8 bases of the junction left unmatched. Germline values: CDR1 SNHLY, CDR2 FYNNEI. The length of the CDR3 is 14 residues. In nucleotides, the CDR3 is TGTGCCAGCCCTAGGACAGGGGGCTACAATGGCTACACCTTC. Its protein is CASPRTGGYNGYTF.

J is TRBJ1-5 and V is TRBV27; D unclear. The CDR3 contains 16 residues. Germline CDR1 and CDR2: MNHEY and SMNVEV (reference sequence). V was trimmed by 7 bases and J by 4 bases, leaving 20 bases between them. The DNA of the CDR3 is TGTGCCAGCATGGCTGGGCCCAACTACCTAAATCAGCCCCAGCATTTT. Protein sequence: CASMAGPNYLNQPQHF.

The chain carries TRBV7-9 and TRBJ1-2; D remains ambiguous. The CDR3 covers 12 residues. Germline values: CDR1 SEHNR, CDR2 FQNEAQ (reference sequence). With 5 bases removed from V and 4 bases from J, the gap between germline ends came to 8 bases. CDR3 region: CASSPDLYGYTF. CDR3 nucleotide sequence: TGTGCCAGCAGCCCCGACCTCTATGGCTACACCTTC.

The chain couples TRBV18 to TRBJ1-2; D is uncertain. Trimming shortened V by 3 bases and J by 4 bases, and 15 bases separated the two germline ends. This CDR3 spans 15 amino acids. Looked up from germline, CDR1 is KGHSH and CDR2 is LQKENI. The CDR3 reads CASSPALGYVYGYTF. The CDR3 nucleotides read TGTGCCAGCTCACCCGCTCTAGGGTACGTCTATGGCTACACCTTC.

This clone is a singleton in its sample. V usage is TRBV29-1 and J usage is TRBJ2-5; D tentatively fits TRBD1 or TRBD2 (5 bases each). The CDR3 is 14 residues long. Germline V gene data show CDR1 as SQVTM and CDR2 as ANQGSEA. V was pared by 4 bases and J by 5 bases, with 17 bases between. The CDR3 nucleotides are TGCAGCGTTGTAGGTAGGGACCGGTGGGAGACCCAGTACTTC. It codes for CSVVGRDRWETQYF.